This record concerns one T cell receptor beta chain sequence. Data came from immunoSEQ multiplex PCR; TCRdb stores just in-frame clones and leaves some out. This sample carries roughly 150,000 clones, roughly 90% of them seen once, and the ten largest clones take roughly a sixth. The sample belongs to a study of blood T cell repertoires in COVID-19. The CDR3 contains 17 residues. In germline, CDR1 is SGHNT, CDR2 YENEEA. Trimming removed 1 base from V and 0 bases from J; junction bases left unmatched: 5. Sequenced sample: peripheral blood. The source is a man aged 55 to 70 with active or convalescent COVID-19. The chain joins TRBV11-3 to TRBJ2-2, with 7 bases identical to TRBD2. CDR3 sequence (DNA): TGTGCCAGCAGCTTAGGGGGCGGGAGCTCGAACACCGGGGAGCTGTTTTTT. It yields the protein CASSLGGGSSNTGELFF. Together with reference TRBV11-3 and TRBJ2-2, the CDR3 gives the full variable domain: EAGVVQSPRYKIIEKKQPVAFWCNPISGHNTLYWYLQNLGQGPELLIRYENEEAVDDSQLPKDRFSAERLKGVDSTLKIQPAELGDSAVYLCASSLGGGSSNTGELFFGEGSRLTVL.